Listed below are T cell receptor beta chains from one sample, sequenced in a study of T cells in Graves' hyperthyroidism and ophthalmopathy. Each CDR3 protein is one row after TCRdb ran MiXCR on the multiplex PCR reads. Here the sample spans about 740,000 distinct CDR3 sequences, 14% being singletons. The sequencing input was blood. These receptors were collected from a woman aged 18-35 years with Graves' hyperthyroidism. Each CDR3 is given with its conserved first and last residue. Each record gives: CDR3 protein, V gene, CDR3 length, J gene, clone size. Size tells how often a clone was seen (once, few, many) or the class of an expanded clone, and some rows leave it out.

CASSLAPNEQFF,TRBV7-6,12,TRBJ2-1,many
CATRTSPTNTGELFF,TRBV12-3/TRBV12-4,15,TRBJ2-2,many
CATSDLSGTGYTGELFF,TRBV24-1,17,TRBJ2-2,many
CSASHLAGENNEQFF,TRBV20-1,15,TRBJ2-1,many
CASSSDTSSGNTIYF,TRBV7-9,15,TRBJ1-3,-
CASSPLLLGHFYGYTF,TRBV18,16,TRBJ1-2,-
CATSKRGNTEAFF,TRBV5-1,13,TRBJ1-1,few
CASSLGHRAVETQYF,TRBV7-9,15,TRBJ2-5,many
CASSISTTNYGYTF,TRBV19,14,TRBJ1-2,-
CASSPAVGFSSYNEQFF,TRBV7-9,17,TRBJ2-1,many
CAWRQGYRGVGETQYF,TRBV30,16,TRBJ2-5,few
CASSFLVGISQPQHF,TRBV7-8,15,TRBJ1-5,many
CASSRTFSSYEQYF,TRBV27,14,TRBJ2-7,few
CASSLVIGASSPLHF,TRBV5-6,15,TRBJ1-6,-
CASSPSLAGTDNYGYTF,TRBV18,17,TRBJ1-2,many
CASSLIPDGANTGELFF,TRBV3-1,17,TRBJ2-2,few
CASRTRAYTEAFF,TRBV2,13,TRBJ1-1,many
CAISGFKRATYEQYF,TRBV10-3,15,TRBJ2-7,many
CASRSAGANVLTF,TRBV6-1,13,TRBJ2-6,few
CASSLGAGLSTEAFF,TRBV27,15,TRBJ1-1,-
CASTKGSPTEAFF,TRBV12-3/TRBV12-4,13,TRBJ1-1,-
CSARLLEVGQETQYF,TRBV20-1,15,TRBJ2-5,many